One and the same sample provided the 14 T cell receptor beta chains below, sequenced in a study of response to subunit inactivated influenza vaccine. TCRdb used MiXCR to reprocess the RT-PCR reads, holding one entry per CDR3 protein. Here the sample spans around 710,000 distinct CDR3 sequences, approximately 15% being singletons. The sequencing used PBMCs from blood, collected roughly 2 weeks before vaccination. The source is a man aged 50-59 years who received an inactivated influenza vaccine.

This chain connects TRBV5-1 to TRBJ2-1, with 8 positions matching TRBD2. Germline CDR1 and CDR2: SGHRS and YFSETQ. The CDR3 length is 16 residues. With V trimmed by 0 bases and J by 6 bases, 8 bases remained unmatched. As DNA, the CDR3 is TGCGCCAGCAGCTTGGATAGCGGGACGCCGGGCAATGAGCAGTTCTTC. This translates into CASSLDSGTPGNEQFF.

This clonotype was observed a handful of times. The J gene is TRBJ2-2, the V gene TRBV5-6; D unclear. The germline gives CDR1 SGHDT, CDR2 YYEEEE. Trimming took 2 bases from V and 0 from J, leaving 14 bases between them. The CDR3 consists of 17 residues. CDR3 nucleotides: TGTGCCAGCAGCTTTCGATATGTCAGCGCGAACACCGGGGAGCTGTTTTTT. Translating it yields CASSFRYVSANTGELFF. Combining the CDR3 with reference TRBV5-6 and TRBJ2-2 gives the whole variable domain DAGVTQSPTHLIKTRGQQVTLRCSPKSGHDTVSWYQQALGQGPQFIFQYYEEEERQRGNFPDRFSGHQFPNYSSELNVNALLLGDSALYLCASSFRYVSANTGELFFGEGSRLTVL.

This chain uses TRBV12-3 or TRBV12-4 with TRBJ1-5; D is possibly TRBD1 (5 bases). This CDR3 region has 13 residues. V lost 6 bases, J lost 9 bases, and 15 bases lay in between. CDR3 in DNA: TGTGCCAGCAGAGGAGGGGTCGGGGGGCCCCAGCATTTT. Its protein product is CASRGGVGGPQHF.

This clonotype was picked up a small number of times. The gene calls are TRBV4-1 and TRBJ2-3; D ambiguous. V gave up 3 bases and J gave up 7 bases, with 8 bases separating them. This CDR3 has 12 amino acids. CDR1 and CDR2 (germline): MGHRA, YSYEKL. CDR3: CASSQPLNTQYF. The CDR3 DNA sequence: TGCGCCAGCAGCCAGCCGCTAAATACGCAGTATTTT.

This clonotype has at least ten counts. The chain joins TRBV14 to TRBJ1-1, with D uncertain. V lost 2 bases, J lost 1 base, and 5 bases lay in between. The CDR3 is 13 amino acids. Germline CDR1 and CDR2: SGHDN and FVKESK. In nucleotides, the CDR3 is TGTGCCAGCAGCCAAACCAGGAACACTGAAGCTTTCTTT. Its translation: CASSQTRNTEAFF.

The chain links TRBV4-1 to TRBJ2-7; weak D call: TRBD1 (5 bases). This CDR3 spans 15 amino acids. V was cut by 0 bases and J by 1 base, with 10 bases left in between. Germline values: CDR1 MGHRA, CDR2 YSYEKL. This CDR3 reads CASSQEPQASYEQYF. CDR3 sequence (DNA): TGCGCCAGCAGCCAAGAGCCACAGGCTTCCTACGAGCAGTACTTC.

This clonotype was seen repeatedly, ten times or more. V gene TRBV3-1 combines with J gene TRBJ1-5, with D tentatively TRBD1 (5 bases). CDR3 length: 15 residues. Germline V CDR1 and CDR2: LGHDT, YNNKEL (reference sequence). V dropped 3 bases and J dropped 4 bases, with 13 bases sitting between them. The CDR3 spells CASSQGGVGNQPQHF. For the CDR3, the DNA is TGTGCCAGCAGCCAGGGAGGGGTAGGGAATCAGCCCCAGCATTTT.

This clonotype was recorded many times. This rearrangement joins TRBV7-8 to TRBJ2-7; 8 nucleotides agree with TRBD1. The CDR3 is 14 residues long. V trimming: 5 bases; J trimming: 7 bases; junction bases outside the gene matches: 10. From germline, CDR1 is SGHVS and CDR2 FQNEAQ. Here the CDR3 DNA reads TGTGCCAGCAGCGAGTGGACAGGGACGGGAGAGCAGTACTTC. Amino acids: CASSEWTGTGEQYF. Combining the CDR3 with reference TRBV7-8 and TRBJ2-7 gives the whole variable domain GAGVSQSPRYKVAKRGQDVALRCDPISGHVSLFWYQQALGQGPEFLTYFQNEAQLDKSGLPSDRFFAERPEGSVSTLKIQRTQQEDSAVYLCASSEWTGTGEQYFGPGTRLTVT.

The rearrangement joins TRBV20-1 to TRBJ1-5; TRBD1 matches 10 bases. The CDR3 consists of 18 residues. The junction had 12 bases not matched to a gene; V was cut back by 4 bases and J by 0 bases. Germline loops: CDR1 DFQATT, CDR2 SNEGSKA (reference sequence). The CDR3 loop is CSAKRQGAGGYSNQPQHF. CDR3 DNA: TGCAGTGCTAAGAGACAGGGGGCAGGGGGGTATAGCAATCAGCCCCAGCATTTT.

This clonotype was picked up many times. This chain links TRBV5-1 with TRBJ1-5; 7 bases are a match to TRBD1. Germline V gene lookup returns CDR1 SGHRS and CDR2 YFSETQ. The V segment lost 4 bases and the J segment 3 bases; nucleotides outside the gene matches: 7. CDR3 length: 15 residues. CDR3 DNA sequence: TGCGCCAGCAGCCGACAGGGTATACCCAATCAGCCCCAGCATTTT. Translated: CASSRQGIPNQPQHF.

A few counts support this clonotype. The genes are TRBV9 and TRBJ2-1; TRBD2 matches at 13 bases. The J segment lost 6 bases and the V segment lost 4 bases, leaving 4 bases of the junction unmatched. CDR1 is SGDLS and CDR2 is YYNGEE in the germline V gene. This CDR3 region has 15 residues. The CDR3, as DNA: TGTGCCAGCAGCCCCCGACTAGCGGGAGGCAATGAGCAGTTCTTC. Its translation: CASSPRLAGGNEQFF.

This clonotype was recorded a few times. V is TRBV20-1 and J is TRBJ1-1; D is ambiguous. Trimming shortened V by 3 bases and J by 8 bases, and 7 bases separated the two germline ends. This CDR3 has 10 residues. CDR1 is DFQATT, CDR2 SNEGSKA, per germline (reference sequence). For the CDR3, the DNA is TGCAGTGCTAGGACTCAAGAAGCTTTCTTT. It codes for CSARTQEAFF.

This clonotype appeared a few times. The rearrangement links TRBV11-3 to TRBJ2-2; D may match TRBD1 or TRBD2 (5 bases each). V lost 3 bases, J lost 1 base, and 9 bases lay in between. The CDR3 is 15 residues long. Germline V gives CDR1 SGHNT, CDR2 YENEEA. This CDR3 is CASSFMGENTGELFF. Written as DNA, the CDR3 is TGTGCCAGCAGCTTCATGGGGGAGAACACCGGGGAGCTGTTTTTT.

This clonotype appeared many times. The chain is built from TRBV29-1 and TRBJ1-4; D might be TRBD1 (5 bases). CDR3 length: 13 residues. V gave up 4 bases and J gave up 6 bases, with 12 bases separating them. Germline-derived CDR1 and CDR2 are SQVTM and ANQGSEA. The CDR3 region is CSVGGAPDEKLFF. As DNA, the CDR3 is TGCAGCGTTGGAGGGGCACCGGATGAAAAACTGTTTTTT.